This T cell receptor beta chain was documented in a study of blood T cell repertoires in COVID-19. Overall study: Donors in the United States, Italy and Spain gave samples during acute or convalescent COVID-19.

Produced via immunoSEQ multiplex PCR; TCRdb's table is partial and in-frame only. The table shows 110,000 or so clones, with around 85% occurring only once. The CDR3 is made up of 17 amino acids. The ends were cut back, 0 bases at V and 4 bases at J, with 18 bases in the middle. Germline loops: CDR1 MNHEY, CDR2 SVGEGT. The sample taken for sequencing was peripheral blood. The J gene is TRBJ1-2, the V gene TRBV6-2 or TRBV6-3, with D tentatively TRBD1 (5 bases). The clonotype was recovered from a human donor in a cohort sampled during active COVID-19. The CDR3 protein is CASSYSRDWLPLYGYTF. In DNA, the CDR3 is TGTGCCAGCAGTTACTCGAGGGACTGGCTACCTCTCTATGGCTACACCTTC.